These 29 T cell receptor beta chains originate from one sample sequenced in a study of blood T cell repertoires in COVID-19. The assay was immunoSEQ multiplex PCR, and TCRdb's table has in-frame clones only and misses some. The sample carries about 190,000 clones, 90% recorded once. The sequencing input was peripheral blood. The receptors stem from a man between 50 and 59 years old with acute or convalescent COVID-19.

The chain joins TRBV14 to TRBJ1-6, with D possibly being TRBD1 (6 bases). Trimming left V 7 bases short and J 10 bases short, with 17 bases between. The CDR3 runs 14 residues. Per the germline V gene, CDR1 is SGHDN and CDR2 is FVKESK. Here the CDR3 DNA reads TGTGCCAGCAACTTTGGTGGGGGCATCTCACCCCTCCACTTT. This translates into CASNFGGGISPLHF.

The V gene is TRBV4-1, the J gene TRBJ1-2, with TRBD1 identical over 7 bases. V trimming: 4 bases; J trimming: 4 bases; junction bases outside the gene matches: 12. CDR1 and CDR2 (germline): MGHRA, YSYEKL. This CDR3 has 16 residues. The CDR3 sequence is CASSLRDRDRGYGYTF. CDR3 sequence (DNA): TGCGCCAGCAGCCTGCGTGACAGGGATCGAGGCTATGGCTACACCTTC.

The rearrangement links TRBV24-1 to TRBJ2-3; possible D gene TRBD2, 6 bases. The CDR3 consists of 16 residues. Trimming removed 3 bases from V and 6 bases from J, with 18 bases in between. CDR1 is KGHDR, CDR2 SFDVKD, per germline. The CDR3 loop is CATSDPGGDSGDTQYF. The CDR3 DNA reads TGTGCCACCAGTGATCCTGGCGGGGACTCAGGGGATACGCAGTATTTT.

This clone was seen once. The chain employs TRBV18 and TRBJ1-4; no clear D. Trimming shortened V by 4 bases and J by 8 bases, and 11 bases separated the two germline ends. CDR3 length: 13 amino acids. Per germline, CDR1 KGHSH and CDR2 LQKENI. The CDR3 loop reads CASSRTREEKLFF. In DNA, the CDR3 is TGTGCCAGCTCACGAACCCGAGAAGAAAAACTGTTTTTT.

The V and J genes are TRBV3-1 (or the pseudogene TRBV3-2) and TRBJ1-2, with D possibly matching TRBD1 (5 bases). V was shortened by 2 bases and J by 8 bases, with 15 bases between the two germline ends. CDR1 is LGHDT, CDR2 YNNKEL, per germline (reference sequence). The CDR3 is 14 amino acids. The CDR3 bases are TGTGCCAGCAGCCAAAGCGGGGGGGTACACGGCTACACCTTC. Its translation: CASSQSGGVHGYTF.

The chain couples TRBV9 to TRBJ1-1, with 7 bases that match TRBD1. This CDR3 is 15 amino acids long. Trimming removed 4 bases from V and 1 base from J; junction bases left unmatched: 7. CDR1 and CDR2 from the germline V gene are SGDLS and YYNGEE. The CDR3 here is CASSSTGDGNTEAFF. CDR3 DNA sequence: TGTGCCAGCAGCTCAACAGGGGACGGGAACACTGAAGCTTTCTTT.

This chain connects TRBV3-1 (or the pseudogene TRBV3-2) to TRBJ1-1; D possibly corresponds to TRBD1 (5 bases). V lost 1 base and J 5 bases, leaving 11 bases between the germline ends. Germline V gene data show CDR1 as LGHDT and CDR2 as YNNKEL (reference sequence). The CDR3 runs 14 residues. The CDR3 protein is CASSQGPGGTEAFF. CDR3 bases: TGTGCCAGCAGCCAAGGACCCGGGGGGACTGAAGCTTTCTTT.

The CDR3 sequence is CASSVGASSYGYTF. CDR3 nucleotides: TGTGCCAGCAGTGTAGGGGCGTCGAGCTATGGCTACACCTTC. The V gene is TRBV2, the J gene TRBJ1-2, with D perhaps matching TRBD1 (5 bases). Germline CDR1 and CDR2: SNHLY and FYNNEI. V lost 4 bases to trimming and J lost 4 bases, with 13 bases between them. This CDR3 region has 14 residues.

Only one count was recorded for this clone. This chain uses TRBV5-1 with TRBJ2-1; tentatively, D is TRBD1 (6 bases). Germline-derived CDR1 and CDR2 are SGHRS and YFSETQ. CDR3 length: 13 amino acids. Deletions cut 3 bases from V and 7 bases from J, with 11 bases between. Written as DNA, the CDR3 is TGCGCCAGCAGCTACCCGGACAGAAATGAGCAGTTCTTC. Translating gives CASSYPDRNEQFF.

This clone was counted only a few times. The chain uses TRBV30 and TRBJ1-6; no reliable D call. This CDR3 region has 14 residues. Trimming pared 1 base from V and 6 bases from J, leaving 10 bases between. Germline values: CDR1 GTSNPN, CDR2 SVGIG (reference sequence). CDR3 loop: CAWSAGLRNSPLHF. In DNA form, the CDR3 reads TGTGCCTGGAGTGCAGGATTGCGTAATTCACCCCTCCACTTT.

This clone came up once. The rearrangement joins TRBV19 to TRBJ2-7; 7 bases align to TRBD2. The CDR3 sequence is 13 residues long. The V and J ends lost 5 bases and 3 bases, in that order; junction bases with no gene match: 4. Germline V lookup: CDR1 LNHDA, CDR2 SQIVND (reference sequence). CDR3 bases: TGTGCCAGTAGTGCGGGGGTCGGCTACGAGCAGTACGTC. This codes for CASSAGVGYEQYV.

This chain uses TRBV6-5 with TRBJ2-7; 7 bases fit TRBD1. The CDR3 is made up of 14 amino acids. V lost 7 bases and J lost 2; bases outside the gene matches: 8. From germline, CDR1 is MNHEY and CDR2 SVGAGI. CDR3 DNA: TGTGCCAGCACACAGAGGGGGCTCACCTACGAGCAGTACGTC. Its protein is CASTQRGLTYEQYV.

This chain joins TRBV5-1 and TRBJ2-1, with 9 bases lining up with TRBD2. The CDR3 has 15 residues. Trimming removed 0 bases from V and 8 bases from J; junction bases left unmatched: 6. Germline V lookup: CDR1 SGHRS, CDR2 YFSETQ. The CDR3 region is CASSLDSGSSYEQFF. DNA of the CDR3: TGCGCCAGCAGCTTGGATAGCGGGAGTTCGTATGAGCAGTTCTTC.

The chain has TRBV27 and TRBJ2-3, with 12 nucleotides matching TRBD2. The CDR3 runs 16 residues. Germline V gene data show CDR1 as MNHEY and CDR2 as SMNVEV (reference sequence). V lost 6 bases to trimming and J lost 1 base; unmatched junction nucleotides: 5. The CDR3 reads CASRKRLAGGTDTQYF. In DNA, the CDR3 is TGTGCCAGCAGGAAAAGACTAGCGGGGGGCACAGATACGCAGTATTTT.

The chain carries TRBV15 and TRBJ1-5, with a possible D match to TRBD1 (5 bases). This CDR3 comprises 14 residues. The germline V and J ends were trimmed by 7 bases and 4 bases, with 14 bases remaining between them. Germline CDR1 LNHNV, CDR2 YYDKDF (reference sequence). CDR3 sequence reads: CATTPLGGNQPQHF. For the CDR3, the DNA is TGTGCCACCACTCCCCTGGGGGGGAATCAGCCCCAGCATTTT.

DNA for the CDR3: TGTGCCAGCAGTGGACAGGGGGCGAACACTGAAGCTTTCTTT. Translated: CASSGQGANTEAFF. The rearrangement uses TRBV28 and TRBJ1-1, with 11 positions matching TRBD1. Trimming at V came to 5 bases and at J to 1 base, leaving 0 bases not matched to a gene. The CDR3 spans 14 residues. Germline CDR1 MDHEN, CDR2 SYDVKM.

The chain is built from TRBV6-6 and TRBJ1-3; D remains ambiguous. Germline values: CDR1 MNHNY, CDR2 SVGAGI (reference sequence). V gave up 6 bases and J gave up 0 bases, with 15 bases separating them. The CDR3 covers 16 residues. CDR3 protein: CASSPEDIGSGNTIYF. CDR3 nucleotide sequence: TGTGCCAGCAGCCCAGAAGACATCGGCTCTGGAAACACCATATATTTT.

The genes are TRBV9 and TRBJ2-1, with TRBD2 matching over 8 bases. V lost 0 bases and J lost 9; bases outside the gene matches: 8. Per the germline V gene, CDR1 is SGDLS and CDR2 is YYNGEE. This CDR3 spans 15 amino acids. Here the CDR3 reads CASSVAVRGVVEQFF. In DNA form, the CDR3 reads TGTGCCAGCAGCGTAGCTGTGCGGGGGGTGGTTGAGCAGTTCTTC.

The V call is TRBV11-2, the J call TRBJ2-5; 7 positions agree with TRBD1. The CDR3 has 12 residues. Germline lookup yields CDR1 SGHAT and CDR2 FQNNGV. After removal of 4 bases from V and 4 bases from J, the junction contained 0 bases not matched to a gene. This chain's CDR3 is CASSWDRETQYF. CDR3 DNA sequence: TGTGCCAGCAGCTGGGACAGAGAGACCCAGTACTTC.

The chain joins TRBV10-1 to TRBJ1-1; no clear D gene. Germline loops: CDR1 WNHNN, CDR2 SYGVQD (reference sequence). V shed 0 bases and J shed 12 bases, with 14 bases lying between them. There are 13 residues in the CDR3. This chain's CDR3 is CASSESEGSVTFF. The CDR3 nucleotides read TGCGCCAGCAGTGAGTCAGAGGGCAGTGTAACTTTCTTT.

CDR3 loop: CATSASGGQLLSKNIQYF. The CDR3 region has the DNA TGTGCCACCAGTGCCTCAGGTGGGCAATTGTTGTCCAAAAACATTCAGTACTTC. The genes are TRBV24-1 and TRBJ2-4; D not certain. The CDR3 has 18 amino acids. CDR1 KGHDR and CDR2 SFDVKD come from the germline V gene. V dropped 5 bases and J dropped 2 bases, with 21 bases sitting between them.

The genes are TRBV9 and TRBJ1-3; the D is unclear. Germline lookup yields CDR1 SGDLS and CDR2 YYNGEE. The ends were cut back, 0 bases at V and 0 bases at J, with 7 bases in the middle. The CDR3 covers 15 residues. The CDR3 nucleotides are TGTGCCAGCAGCGTAGCCCCAGACTCTGGAAACACCATATATTTT. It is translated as CASSVAPDSGNTIYF.

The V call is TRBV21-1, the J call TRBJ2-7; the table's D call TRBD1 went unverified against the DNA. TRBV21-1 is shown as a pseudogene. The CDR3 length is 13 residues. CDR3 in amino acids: CASSGQAGTGVHF. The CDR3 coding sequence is TGTGCCAGCAGCGGGCAAGCCGGGACAGGGGTACATTTC.

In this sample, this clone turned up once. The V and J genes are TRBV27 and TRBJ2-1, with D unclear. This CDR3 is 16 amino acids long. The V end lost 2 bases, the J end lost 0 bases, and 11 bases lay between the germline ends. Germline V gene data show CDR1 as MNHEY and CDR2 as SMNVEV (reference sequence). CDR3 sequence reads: CASSLHSRSSYNEQFF. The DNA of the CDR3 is TGTGCCAGCAGTTTACACAGCCGAAGCTCCTACAATGAGCAGTTCTTC.

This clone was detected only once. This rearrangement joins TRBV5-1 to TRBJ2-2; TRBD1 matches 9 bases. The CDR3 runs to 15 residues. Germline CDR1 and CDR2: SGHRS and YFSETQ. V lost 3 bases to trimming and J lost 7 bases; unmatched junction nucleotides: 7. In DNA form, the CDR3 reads TGCGCCAGCAGCTCCCGGACAGGGGACGGCGGGGAGCTGTTTTTT. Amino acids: CASSSRTGDGGELFF.

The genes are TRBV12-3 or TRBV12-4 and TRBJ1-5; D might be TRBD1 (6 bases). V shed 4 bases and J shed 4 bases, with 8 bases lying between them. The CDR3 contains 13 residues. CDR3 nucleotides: TGTGCCAGCAGTTCGACAGGAAATCAGCCCCAGCATTTT. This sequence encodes CASSSTGNQPQHF.

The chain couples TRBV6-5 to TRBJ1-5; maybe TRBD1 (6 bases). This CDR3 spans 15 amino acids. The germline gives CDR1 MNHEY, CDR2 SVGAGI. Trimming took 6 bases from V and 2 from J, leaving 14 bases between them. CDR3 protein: CASSQGNWGNQPQHF. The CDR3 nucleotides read TGTGCCAGCAGCCAGGGGAACTGGGGCAATCAGCCCCAGCATTTT.

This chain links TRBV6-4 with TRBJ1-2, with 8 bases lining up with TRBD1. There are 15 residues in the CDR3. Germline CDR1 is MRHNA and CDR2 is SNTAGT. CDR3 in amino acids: CVGGFPGGTGYGYTF. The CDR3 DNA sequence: TGTGTCGGCGGGTTCCCAGGGGGGACAGGCTACGGCTACACCTTC.

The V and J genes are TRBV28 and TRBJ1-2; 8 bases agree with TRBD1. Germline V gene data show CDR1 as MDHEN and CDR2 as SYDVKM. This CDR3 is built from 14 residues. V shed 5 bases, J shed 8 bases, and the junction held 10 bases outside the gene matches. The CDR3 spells CASSAGQAVGGYTF. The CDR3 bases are TGTGCCAGCAGTGCGGGACAGGCGGTAGGGGGCTACACCTTC.